One T cell receptor beta chain is described in this entry. Its cognate antigen is unknown. TCRB transcripts that were expressed got sequenced, as all of the isolated RNA had been reverse transcribed. Profiled with immunoSEQ multiplex PCR; TCRdb holds only in-frame clones, not every one. The profile shows over 200,000 clones, under 13% of them singletons. This record comes from a study of beta chain features in type 1 diabetes. Study in general: Age, gender and cell yields were similar between patients and healthy donors.

Regarding the study as a whole: PCR might pick shorter templates more often, in the same way for patients and controls. Insertions at VDJ junctions were less frequent in type 1 diabetes patients. These patients also deleted more nucleotides at the same junctions. For TCRB rearrangement, an influence of HLA type remained unresolved here. Shorter TCRB CDR3s, moderately but significantly so, marked every one of the four CD4+ subsets in Type 1 diabetes patients.

This sequence originates from a man younger than 40 with type 1 diabetes. Sequencing used naive CD4+ T cells from blood.

The CDR3 sequence is CASRRTGREQFF. The CDR3 bases are TGTGCCAGCAGGCGGACAGGCCGGGAGCAGTTCTTC. The chain couples TRBV11-2 to TRBJ2-1; TRBD1 matches 7 bases. The CDR3 sequence is 12 residues long. Losses at the gene ends were 6 bases for V and 10 bases for J; bases not matched to a gene: 6. The germline gives CDR1 SGHAT, CDR2 FQNNGV. The full variable domain, rest sourced from reference TRBV11-2 and TRBJ2-1, is EAGVAQSPRYKIIEKRQSVAFWCNPISGHATLYWYQQILGQGPKLLIQFQNNGVVDDSQLPKDRFSAERLKGVDSTLKIQPAKLEDSAVYLCASRRTGREQFFGPGTRLTVL.